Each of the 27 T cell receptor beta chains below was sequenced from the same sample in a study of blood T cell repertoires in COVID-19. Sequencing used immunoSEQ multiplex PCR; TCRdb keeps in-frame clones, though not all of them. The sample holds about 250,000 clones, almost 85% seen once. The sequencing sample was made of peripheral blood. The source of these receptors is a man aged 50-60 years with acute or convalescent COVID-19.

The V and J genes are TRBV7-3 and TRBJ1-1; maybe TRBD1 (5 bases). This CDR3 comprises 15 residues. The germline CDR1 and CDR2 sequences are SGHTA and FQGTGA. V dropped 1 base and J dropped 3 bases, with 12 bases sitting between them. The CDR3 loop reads CASSLRQGGDTEAFF. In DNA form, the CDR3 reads TGTGCCAGCAGCTTAAGGCAGGGAGGCGACACTGAAGCTTTCTTT.

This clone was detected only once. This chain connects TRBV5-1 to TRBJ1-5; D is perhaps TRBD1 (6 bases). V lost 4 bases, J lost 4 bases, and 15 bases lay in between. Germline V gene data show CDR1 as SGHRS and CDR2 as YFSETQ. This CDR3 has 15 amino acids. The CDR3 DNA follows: TGCGCCAGCAGCCCAACAGGGTATGGGAATCAGCCCCAGCATTTT. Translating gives CASSPTGYGNQPQHF.

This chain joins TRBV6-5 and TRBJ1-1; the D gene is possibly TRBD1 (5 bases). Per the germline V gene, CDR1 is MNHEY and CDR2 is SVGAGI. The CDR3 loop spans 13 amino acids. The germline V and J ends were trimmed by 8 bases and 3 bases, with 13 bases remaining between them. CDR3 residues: CASQNRLYTEAFF. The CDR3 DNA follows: TGTGCCAGCCAGAACAGGTTGTACACTGAAGCTTTCTTT.

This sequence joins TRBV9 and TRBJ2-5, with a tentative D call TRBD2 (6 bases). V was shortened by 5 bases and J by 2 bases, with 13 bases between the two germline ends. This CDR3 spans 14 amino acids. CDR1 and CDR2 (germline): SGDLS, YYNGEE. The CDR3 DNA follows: TGTGCCAGCAGTCCCTCAGGGACTCAAGAGACCCAGTACTTC. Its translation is CASSPSGTQETQYF.

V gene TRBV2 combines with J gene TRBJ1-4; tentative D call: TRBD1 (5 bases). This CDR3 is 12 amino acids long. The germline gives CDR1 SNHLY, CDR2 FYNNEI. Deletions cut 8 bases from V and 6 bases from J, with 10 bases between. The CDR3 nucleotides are TGTGCCAGCGGGCAGGGTTATGAAAAACTGTTTTTT. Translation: CASGQGYEKLFF.

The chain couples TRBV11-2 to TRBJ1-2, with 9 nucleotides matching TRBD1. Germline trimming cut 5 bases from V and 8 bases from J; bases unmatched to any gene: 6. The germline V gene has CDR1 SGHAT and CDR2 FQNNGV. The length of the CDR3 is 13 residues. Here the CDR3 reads CASSTRDRAGYTF. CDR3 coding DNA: TGTGCCAGCAGCACCCGGGACAGGGCCGGCTACACCTTC.

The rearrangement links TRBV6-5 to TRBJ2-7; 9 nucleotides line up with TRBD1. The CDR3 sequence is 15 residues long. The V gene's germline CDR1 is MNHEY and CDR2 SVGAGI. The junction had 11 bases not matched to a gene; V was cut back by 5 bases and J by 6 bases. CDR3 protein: CASSPARDRVAEQYF. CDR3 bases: TGTGCCAGCAGTCCGGCCCGGGACAGGGTCGCCGAGCAGTACTTC.

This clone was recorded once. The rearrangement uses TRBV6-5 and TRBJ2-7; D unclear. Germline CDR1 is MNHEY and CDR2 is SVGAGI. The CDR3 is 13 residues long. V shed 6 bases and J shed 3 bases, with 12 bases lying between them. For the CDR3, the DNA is TGTGCCAGCAGGTCCAACGGTGACTACGAGCAGTACTTC. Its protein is CASRSNGDYEQYF.

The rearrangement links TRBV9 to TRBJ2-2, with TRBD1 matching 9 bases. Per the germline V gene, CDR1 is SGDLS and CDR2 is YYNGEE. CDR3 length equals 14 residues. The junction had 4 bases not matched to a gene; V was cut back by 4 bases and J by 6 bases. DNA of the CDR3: TGTGCCAGCAGCCCCAGGACAGGGGCCGGGGAGCTGTTTTTT. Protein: CASSPRTGAGELFF. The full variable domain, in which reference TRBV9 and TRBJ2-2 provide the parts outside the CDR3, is DSGVTQTPKHLITATGQRVTLRCSPRSGDLSVYWYQQSLDQGLQFLIQYYNGEERAKGNILERFSAQQFPDLHSELNLSSLELGDSALYFCASSPRTGAGELFFGEGSRLTVL.

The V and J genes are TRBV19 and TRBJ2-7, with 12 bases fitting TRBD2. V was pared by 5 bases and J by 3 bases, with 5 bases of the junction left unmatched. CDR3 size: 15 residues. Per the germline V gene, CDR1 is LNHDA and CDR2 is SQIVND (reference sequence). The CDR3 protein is CASSFLAGGDYEQYF. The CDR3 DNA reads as TGTGCCAGTAGTTTCCTAGCGGGAGGGGACTACGAGCAGTACTTC. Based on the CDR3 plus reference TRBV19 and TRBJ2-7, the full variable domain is DGGITQSPKYLFRKEGQNVTLSCEQNLNHDAMYWYRQDPGQGLRLIYYSQIVNDFQKGDIAEGYSVSREKKESFPLTVTSAQKNPTAFYLCASSFLAGGDYEQYFGPGTRLTVT.

The CDR3 DNA is TGTGCCAGCAGCCTTGGGAGCCGCTCTGGGGCCAACGTCCTGACTTTC. Protein product: CASSLGSRSGANVLTF. The chain employs TRBV13 and TRBJ2-6; a weak D match, TRBD2 (5 bases). The CDR3 runs 16 residues. Between the trimmed V and J ends, which lost 5 bases and 0 bases, there was a span of 11 bases. Germline V gene lookup returns CDR1 PRHDT and CDR2 FYEKMQ (reference sequence).

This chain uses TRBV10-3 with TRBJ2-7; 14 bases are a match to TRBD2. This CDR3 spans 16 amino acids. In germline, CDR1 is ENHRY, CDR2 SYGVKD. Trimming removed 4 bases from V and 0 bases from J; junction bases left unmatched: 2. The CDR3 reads CAISGGTSGSSYEQYF. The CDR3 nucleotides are TGTGCCATCAGTGGAGGGACTAGCGGGAGCTCCTACGAGCAGTACTTC.

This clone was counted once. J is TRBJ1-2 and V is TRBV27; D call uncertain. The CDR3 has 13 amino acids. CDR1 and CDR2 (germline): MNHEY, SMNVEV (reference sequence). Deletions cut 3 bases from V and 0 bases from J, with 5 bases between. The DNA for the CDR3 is TGTGCCAGCAGTTTCGGGGCTAACTATGGCTACACCTTC. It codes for CASSFGANYGYTF.

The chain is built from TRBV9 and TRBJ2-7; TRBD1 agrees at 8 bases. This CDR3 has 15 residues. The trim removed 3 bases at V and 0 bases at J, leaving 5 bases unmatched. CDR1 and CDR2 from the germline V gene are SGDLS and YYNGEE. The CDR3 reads CASSEGQADSYEQYF. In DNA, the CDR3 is TGTGCCAGCAGCGAGGGACAGGCCGACTCCTACGAGCAGTACTTC.

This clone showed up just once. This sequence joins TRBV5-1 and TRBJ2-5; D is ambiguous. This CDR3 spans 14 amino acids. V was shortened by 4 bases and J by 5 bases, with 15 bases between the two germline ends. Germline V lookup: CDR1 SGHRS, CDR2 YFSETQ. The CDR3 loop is CASSPSTNLETQYF. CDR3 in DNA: TGCGCCAGCAGCCCCAGTACAAATTTGGAGACCCAGTACTTC.

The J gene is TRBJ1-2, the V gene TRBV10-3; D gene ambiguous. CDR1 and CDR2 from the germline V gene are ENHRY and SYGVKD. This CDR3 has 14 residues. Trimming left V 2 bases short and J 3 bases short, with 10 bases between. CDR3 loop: CAISEALGDYGYTF. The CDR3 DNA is TGTGCCATCAGTGAGGCGTTGGGAGACTATGGCTACACCTTC.

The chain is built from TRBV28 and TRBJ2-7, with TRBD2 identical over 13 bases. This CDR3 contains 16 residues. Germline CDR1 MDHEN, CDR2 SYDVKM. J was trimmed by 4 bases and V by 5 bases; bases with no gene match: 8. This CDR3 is CASSPTGTSGNYEQYF. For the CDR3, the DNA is TGTGCCAGCAGTCCTACCGGGACTAGCGGGAATTACGAGCAGTACTTC.

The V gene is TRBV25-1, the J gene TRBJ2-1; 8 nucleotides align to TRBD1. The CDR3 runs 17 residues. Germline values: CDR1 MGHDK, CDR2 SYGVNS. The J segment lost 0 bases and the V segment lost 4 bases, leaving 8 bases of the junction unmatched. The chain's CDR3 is CASSGVQGGNSYNEQFF. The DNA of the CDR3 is TGTGCCAGCAGTGGGGTACAGGGGGGCAACTCCTACAATGAGCAGTTCTTC. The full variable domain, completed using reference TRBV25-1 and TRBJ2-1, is EADIYQTPRYLVIGTGKKITLECSQTMGHDKMYWYQQDPGMELHLIHYSYGVNSTEKGDLSSESTVSRIRTEHFPLTLESARPSHTSQYLCASSGVQGGNSYNEQFFGPGTRLTVL.

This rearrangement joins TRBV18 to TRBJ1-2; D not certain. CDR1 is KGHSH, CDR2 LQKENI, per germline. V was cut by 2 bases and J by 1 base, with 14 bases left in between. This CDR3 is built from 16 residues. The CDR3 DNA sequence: TGTGCCAGCTCACCAGTCGGGGTACCCAATAACTATGGCTACACCTTC. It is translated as CASSPVGVPNNYGYTF.

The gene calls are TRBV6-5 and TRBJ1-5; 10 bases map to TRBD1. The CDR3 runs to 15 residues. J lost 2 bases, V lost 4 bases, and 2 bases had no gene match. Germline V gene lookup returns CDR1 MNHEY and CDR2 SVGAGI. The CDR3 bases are TGTGCCAGCAGTTTGACAGGGGGCGGCAATCAGCCCCAGCATTTT. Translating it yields CASSLTGGGNQPQHF.

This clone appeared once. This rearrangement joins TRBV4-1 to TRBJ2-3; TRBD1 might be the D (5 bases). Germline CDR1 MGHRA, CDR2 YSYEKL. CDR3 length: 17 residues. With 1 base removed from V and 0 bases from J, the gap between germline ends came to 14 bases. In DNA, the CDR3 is TGCGCCAGCAGCCAAGGGGGCCGCGAACTTAGCACAGATACGCAGTATTTT. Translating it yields CASSQGGRELSTDTQYF.

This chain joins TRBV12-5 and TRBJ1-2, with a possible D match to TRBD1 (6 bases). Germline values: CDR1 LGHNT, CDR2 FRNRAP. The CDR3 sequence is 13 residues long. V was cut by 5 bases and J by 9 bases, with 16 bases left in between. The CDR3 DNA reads TGTGCTAGTGGTCCCGGGACACCGGAAAGCTACACCTTC. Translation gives CASGPGTPESYTF.

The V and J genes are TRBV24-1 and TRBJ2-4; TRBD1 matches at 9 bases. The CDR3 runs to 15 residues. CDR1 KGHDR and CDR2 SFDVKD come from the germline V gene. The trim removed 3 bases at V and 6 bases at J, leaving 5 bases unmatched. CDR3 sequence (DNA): TGTGCCACCAGTGATCCACAGGGGGCGGGAAACATTCAGTACTTC. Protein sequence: CATSDPQGAGNIQYF.

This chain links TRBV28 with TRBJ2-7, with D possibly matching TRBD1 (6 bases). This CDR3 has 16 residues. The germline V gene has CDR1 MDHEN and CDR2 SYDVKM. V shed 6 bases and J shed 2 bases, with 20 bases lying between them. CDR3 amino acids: CASRLLEGDATYEQYF. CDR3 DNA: TGTGCCAGCAGACTGTTAGAGGGGGACGCAACCTACGAGCAGTACTTC.

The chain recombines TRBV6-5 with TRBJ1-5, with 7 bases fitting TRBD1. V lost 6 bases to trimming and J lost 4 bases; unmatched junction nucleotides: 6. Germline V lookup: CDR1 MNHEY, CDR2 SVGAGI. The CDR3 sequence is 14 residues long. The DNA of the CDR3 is TGTGCCAGCAGCTTTGGACAGGAGAATCAGCCCCAGCATTTT. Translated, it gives CASSFGQENQPQHF.

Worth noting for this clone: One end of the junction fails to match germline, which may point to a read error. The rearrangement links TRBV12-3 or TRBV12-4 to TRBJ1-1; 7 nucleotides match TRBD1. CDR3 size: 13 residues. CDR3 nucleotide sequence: TGTGCCAGCAGTACAGGGGTGAAGACTGAAGCTTTCTTT. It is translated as CASSTGVKTEAFF.

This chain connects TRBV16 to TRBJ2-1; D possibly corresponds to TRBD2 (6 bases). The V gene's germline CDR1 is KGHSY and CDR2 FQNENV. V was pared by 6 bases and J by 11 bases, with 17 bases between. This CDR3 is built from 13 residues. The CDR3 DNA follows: TGTGCCAGCAGTTTACAGGAGGGGATAAAGCAGTTCTTC. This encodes CASSLQEGIKQFF.